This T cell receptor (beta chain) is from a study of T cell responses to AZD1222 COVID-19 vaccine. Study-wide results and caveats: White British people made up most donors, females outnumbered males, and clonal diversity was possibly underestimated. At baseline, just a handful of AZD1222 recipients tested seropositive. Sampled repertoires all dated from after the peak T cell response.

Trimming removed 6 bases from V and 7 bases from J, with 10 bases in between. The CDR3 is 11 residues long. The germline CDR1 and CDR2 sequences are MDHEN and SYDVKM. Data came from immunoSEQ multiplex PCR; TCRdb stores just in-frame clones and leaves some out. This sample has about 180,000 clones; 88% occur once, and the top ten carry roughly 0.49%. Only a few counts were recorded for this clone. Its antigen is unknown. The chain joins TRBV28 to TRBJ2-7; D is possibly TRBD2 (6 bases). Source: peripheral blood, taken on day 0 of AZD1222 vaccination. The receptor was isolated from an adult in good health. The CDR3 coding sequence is TGTGCCAGCAGAGGCGGAGGGGAGCAGTACTTC. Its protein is CASRGGGEQYF.